A few counts support the clone carrying this T cell receptor (beta chain). This entry comes from a study of early T cells in non-severe SARS-CoV-2 infection. Study as a whole: Sequencing of bulk RNA from unsorted whole blood was done, without chain pairing.

Researchers tagged individual cDNA molecules with unique molecular identifiers. TCRdb re-analysed the 5' RACE reads in MiXCR, keeping a single row per CDR3 protein. The sample records approximately 85,000 distinct CDR3 sequences, 9% to 15% being singletons. Trimming left V 1 base short and J 0 bases short, with 4 bases between. This CDR3 is built from 13 residues. In germline, CDR1 is SGHRS, CDR2 YFSETQ. This TCR derives from an adult who was a healthcare worker with PCR-confirmed SARS-CoV-2 infection or an uninfected control (not recorded which). The material sequenced was whole blood. The genes are TRBV5-1 and TRBJ1-2; D not certain. The CDR3 reads CASSLQTNYGYTF. The CDR3 nucleotides are TGCGCCAGCAGCTTGCAGACTAACTATGGCTACACCTTC.